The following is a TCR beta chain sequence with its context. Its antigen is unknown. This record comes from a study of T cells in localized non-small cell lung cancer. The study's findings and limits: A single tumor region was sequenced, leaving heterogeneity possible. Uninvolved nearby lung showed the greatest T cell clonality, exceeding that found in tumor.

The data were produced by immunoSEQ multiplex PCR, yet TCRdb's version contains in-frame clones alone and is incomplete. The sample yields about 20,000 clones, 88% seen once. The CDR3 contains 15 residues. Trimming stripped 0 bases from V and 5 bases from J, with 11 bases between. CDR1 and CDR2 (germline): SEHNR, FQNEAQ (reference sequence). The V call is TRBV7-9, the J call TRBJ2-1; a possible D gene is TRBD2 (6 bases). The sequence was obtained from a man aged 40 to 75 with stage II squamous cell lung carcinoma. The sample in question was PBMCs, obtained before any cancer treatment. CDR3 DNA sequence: TGTGCCAGCAGCTTAGCGGGGGGAGTACACAATGAGCAGTTCTTC. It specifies CASSLAGGVHNEQFF.